This T cell receptor beta chain derives from a study of blood T cell repertoires in COVID-19. Across the whole study: Collection of acute and convalescent COVID-19 samples took place in the United States, Italy and Spain. Nucleic acid was either cDNA or gDNA, and it came from T cells, B-cell-depleted T cells, or PBMCs.

Authors' analysis steps: Amplified reference gene primers provided the basis for estimating nucleated cell counts. Generated by immunoSEQ multiplex PCR, the TCRdb table keeps only in-frame clones and is missing some. From that table come the V and J calls and clone size; the DNA was used to work out D and trimming. The table shows approximately 150,000 clones, with around 86% occurring only once. The germline CDR1 and CDR2 sequences are GTSNPN and SVGIG (reference sequence). The V gene end was trimmed by 3 bases and the J gene end by 5 bases; junction bases not matched to a gene: 6. CDR3 size: 14 residues.

V usage is TRBV30 and J usage is TRBJ2-5; 10 bases are a match to TRBD1. The sample taken for sequencing was peripheral blood. This clonotype was obtained from a man of 80 years or more with acute or convalescent COVID-19. The CDR3 coding sequence is TGTGCCTGGAGCCCGACAGGGGGCGGGGAGACCCAGTACTTC. Encoded protein: CAWSPTGGGETQYF.